This TCR beta chain was recovered during a study of radiotherapy plus CTLA-4 blockade in lung cancer. Study as a whole: Of the patients, roughly 20% showed objective responses and 31% attained disease control.

Sequencing used immunoSEQ multiplex PCR; TCRdb keeps in-frame clones, though not all of them. The sample includes tens of thousands of clones, 76% of them seen just once. This clone has a handful of counts. CDR1 and CDR2 (germline): LGHNA, YSLEER. Trimming took 3 bases from V and 5 from J, leaving 13 bases between them. This CDR3 contains 14 residues. This chain connects TRBV4-3 to TRBJ1-2, with D possibly being TRBD1 (5 bases). The TCR comes from a human donor with non-small cell lung cancer who had stable disease on radiotherapy plus ipilimumab. Sequenced material: peripheral blood, taken from a patient treated with radiotherapy plus ipilimumab. The CDR3 DNA reads as TGCGCCAGCAGCCATTGGGGGGAAAGGTATGGCTACACCTTC. Its translation is CASSHWGERYGYTF.